This TCR beta chain was sequenced for a study of blood T cell repertoires in COVID-19. Libraries were prepared by immunoSEQ multiplex PCR; TCRdb keeps only in-frame clonotypes and omits some of them. The repertoire has 170,000 or so clones, around 87% of them found once; the top ten carry about 0.6%. The TCR originated in a man in his sixties with COVID-19, enrolled during active disease. Sequenced: peripheral blood.

The CDR3 sequence is CASRQDRGGGYTF. CDR3 coding DNA: TGTGCCAGCAGACAAGACAGGGGAGGTGGCTACACCTTC. The chain is built from TRBV5-8 and TRBJ1-2, with 8 bases that match TRBD1. Germline V gives CDR1 SGHTS, CDR2 YDEGEE. V shed 5 bases and J 7 bases; nucleotides not matched to a gene: 7. The CDR3 runs 13 residues.